This record covers a single T cell receptor beta chain. Its antigen is unknown. The data are from a study of Graves' ophthalmopathy and Graves' hyperthyroidism. Findings and caveats of the study: The study's model predicted ophthalmopathy progression at 70% to 71% sensitivity and about 72% specificity.

The CDR3 runs to 15 residues. Germline V gene data show CDR1 as SGHRS and CDR2 as YFSETQ. V was trimmed by 4 bases and J by 7 bases, leaving 20 bases between them. The TCR beta CDR3 regions underwent amplification from RNA transcripts. Scientists carried out first-round RT-PCR using HTBI primers and then a second-round multiplex PCR. Each CDR3 protein gets one entry after TCRdb re-called the multiplex PCR reads with MiXCR. The profile covers almost 750,000 distinct CDR3 sequences, with roughly two fifths appearing a single time and 40% to 45% taken by the ten largest. The authors diagnosed from clinical symptoms, serum thyroxine, TRAb, thyroid ultrasound and orbital computed tomography. Isolation of PBMCs was performed using about 9 ml of fresh peripheral blood.

This chain links TRBV5-1 with TRBJ2-5; maybe TRBD2 (5 bases). The clonotype comes from an adult man with Graves' ophthalmopathy. Material for sequencing was peripheral blood. CDR3 loop: CASSQSNSEGVTQYF. CDR3 nucleotides: TGCGCCAGCAGCCAGAGCAATTCTGAGGGAGTGACCCAGTACTTC. Using reference TRBV5-1 and TRBJ2-5 for the parts outside the CDR3, the full variable domain is KAGVTQTPRYLIKTRGQQVTLSCSPISGHRSVSWYQQTPGQGLQFLFEYFSETQRNKGNFPGRFSGRQFSNSRSEMNVSTLELGDSALYLCASSQSNSEGVTQYFGPGTRLLVL.